Here is one T cell receptor beta chain with its context. The antigen remains unidentified. These data are taken from a study of post-analysis software for immune sequencing data. Study details: There were relapsing-remitting, secondary progressive and progressive-relapsing multiple sclerosis among the disease courses included.

Unique molecular identifiers were present in the TCR beta cDNA libraries. A population of about 1 to 11 million T cells gave rise to roughly 0.5 million cDNA molecules. TCRdb processed the PCR reads anew with MiXCR; each CDR3 protein has one entry. The sample lists around 400,000 distinct CDR3 sequences; 30% to 40% were seen once. The CDR3 sequence is 11 residues long. V gave up 2 bases and J gave up 7 bases, with 5 bases separating them. Germline V CDR1 and CDR2: MNHEY, SVGAGI. Study-level results: Included in a set of a handful of TRBV segments more frequent in patients than controls were TRBV5-6, TRBV5-1 and TRBV20-1. Samples sharing a preparation batch grouped tightly together when assessed by F measure. Controls' normalized Chao1 diversity significantly exceeded that of multiple sclerosis patients.

This TCR derives from a girl under 10 years old with multiple sclerosis. The chain couples TRBV6-5 to TRBJ1-1, with D unresolved. The specimen was blood. As DNA, the CDR3 is TGTGCCAGCAGTTACCTCCGTGAAGCTTTCTTT. As protein: CASSYLREAFF.